This entry lists 6 T cell receptor beta chains sequenced from one sample in a study of T cells after somatic rescue of genetic block. Assay used: immunoSEQ multiplex PCR; TCRdb lists only in-frame clones, some missing. The table records around 67,000 clones, 92% of them present only once. Material for sequencing was peripheral blood mononuclear cells (PBMCs). The source is a man in his forties or fifties.

This clone was seen just once. The rearrangement links TRBV6-5 to TRBJ1-6; TRBD1 matches 8 bases. The V gene end was trimmed by 9 bases and the J gene end by 6 bases; junction bases not matched to a gene: 7. Germline CDR1 is MNHEY and CDR2 is SVGAGI. The CDR3 contains 14 residues. This chain's CDR3 is CASAQGAFNSPLHF. The DNA for the CDR3 is TGTGCCAGTGCGCAGGGGGCGTTTAATTCACCCCTCCACTTT.

V is TRBV13 and J is TRBJ2-1, with TRBD1 identical over 7 bases. V was pared by 5 bases and J by 1 base, with 8 bases of the junction left unmatched. CDR1 and CDR2 from the germline V gene are PRHDT and FYEKMQ (reference sequence). The CDR3 has 16 residues. This CDR3 is CASSVRQGRSYNEQFF. In DNA form, the CDR3 reads TGTGCCAGCAGCGTCCGACAGGGTAGGTCCTACAATGAGCAGTTCTTC.

V is TRBV21-1 and J is TRBJ1-2; TRBD1 is the table's D call and was not checked against the DNA. TRBV21-1 corresponds to a pseudogene. The CDR3 loop spans 13 amino acids. The CDR3 DNA sequence: TGTGCCAGCAGCAAACCACACCTGAATGGCTACACCTTC. Residues: CASSKPHLNGYTF.

The rearrangement joins TRBV18 to TRBJ2-1; D is undetermined. Germline CDR1 KGHSH, CDR2 LQKENI. The CDR3 extends over 14 amino acids. V was clipped by 4 bases and J by 5 bases, with 12 bases between them. As DNA, the CDR3 is TGTGCCAGCTCACGAGGTCACAGAGACAATGAGCAGTTCTTC. This sequence encodes CASSRGHRDNEQFF.

CDR3 sequence reads: CSQGAGDTQYF. In nucleotides, the CDR3 is TGCAGCCAAGGGGCGGGGGATACGCAGTATTTT. The chain is built from TRBV20-1 and TRBJ2-3, with D maybe TRBD2 (6 bases). Germline loops: CDR1 DFQATT, CDR2 SNEGSKA (reference sequence). The CDR3 covers 11 residues.

This sequence joins TRBV28 and TRBJ2-1; D uncertain. V dropped 3 bases and J dropped 4 bases, with 7 bases sitting between them. Per germline, CDR1 MDHEN and CDR2 SYDVKM. CDR3 size: 13 residues. For the CDR3, the DNA is TGTGCCAGCAGTTTCGGCCGGTACAATGAGCAGTTCTTC. Its translation: CASSFGRYNEQFF. Filled out from reference TRBV28 and TRBJ2-1, the complete variable domain reads DVKVTQSSRYLVKRTGEKVFLECVQDMDHENMFWYRQDPGLGLRLIYFSYDVKMKEKGDIPEGYSVSREKKERFSLILESASTNQTSMYLCASSFGRYNEQFFGPGTRLTVL.